Listed here are 4 T cell receptor beta chains from one sample, sequenced in a study of regulatory T cells in long-lasting Graves disease. Specified time point: persistent/refractory GD, antithyroid drugs over 5 years with positive TRAb. RNA isolated from PBMCs was used to make the TCR library. HTBI primers from iRepertoire and Arm-PCR of CDR3 regions yielded the TCR beta libraries. MiXCR was run by TCRdb on the multiplex PCR reads, yielding one entry per CDR3 protein. Here the sample spans fewer than 450,000 distinct CDR3 sequences, 20% to 25% being singletons. The material sequenced was peripheral blood mononuclear cells (PBMCs), taken when the disease was refractory, from a patient treated with antithyroid drugs. The source of these receptors is a female donor with Graves disease.

This clonotype was recorded a few times. V is TRBV12-3 or TRBV12-4 and J is TRBJ2-2; TRBD2 matches at 16 bases. CDR3 length: 22 residues. The trim removed 5 bases at V and 3 bases at J, leaving 18 bases unmatched. CDR3 DNA: TGTGCCAGCAGTGTCACTTTTTCCGGGACTAGCGGGAGGGCCACTGACACCGGGGAGCTGTTTTTT. Its translation: CASSVTFSGTSGRATDTGELFF.

In its sample, this clonotype was seen a few times. The chain links TRBV3-2 to TRBJ2-7; TRBD1 is the table's D call and was not checked against the DNA. TRBV3-2 is listed as a pseudogene. This CDR3 spans 17 amino acids. As DNA, the CDR3 is TGTGCCAGCAGCCAAGTGATAAGAGGTCCCGGGTCCTCCGAGCAGTACTTC. Translated: CASSQVIRGPGSSEQYF.

The CDR3 DNA reads TGTGCCAGCAGCTCAAACCCGGGAGGGGGGGCAACTCACGGGGAGCTGTTTTTT. As protein: CASSSNPGGGATHGELFF. The chain is built from TRBV7-2 and TRBJ2-2; TRBD2 agrees at 8 bases. The germline V gene has CDR1 SGHTA and CDR2 FQGNSA. CDR3 length equals 18 residues. The ends lost 4 bases at V and 7 bases at J; junction bases unmatched: 17.

The rearrangement joins TRBV20-1 to TRBJ2-7; TRBD1 agrees at 7 bases. V was pared by 0 bases and J by 6 bases, with 5 bases of the junction left unmatched. The CDR3 sequence is 13 residues long. Germline V lookup: CDR1 DFQATT, CDR2 SNEGSKA (reference sequence). The CDR3 protein is CSARDRRGLEQYF. CDR3 in DNA: TGCAGTGCTAGAGATCGAAGGGGGCTCGAGCAGTACTTC.